These 3 T cell receptor beta chains came from one sample sequenced in a study of OX40 agonist ivuxolimab in advanced cancers. The protocol was immunoSEQ multiplex PCR, while the TCRdb copy is restricted to in-frame clones and leaves out a portion. The sample lists about 8,900 clones, over 60% occurring once. The sequenced sample was CD4+ or CD8+ T cells sorted from blood, obtained in a trial of the OX40 agonist ivuxolimab. The origin of the receptors is an adult with an advanced solid tumor such as melanoma, head and neck, liver or kidney cancer.

V usage is TRBV19 and J usage is TRBJ2-3; 9 bases line up with TRBD2. The trim removed 5 bases at V and 4 bases at J, leaving 10 bases unmatched. CDR1 is LNHDA, CDR2 SQIVND, per germline (reference sequence). The CDR3 extends over 16 amino acids. Here the CDR3 DNA reads TGTGCCAGTAGTCCCCACGGGCTAGCGGGATCAGATACGCAGTATTTT. It translates to CASSPHGLAGSDTQYF.

The chain couples TRBV21-1 to TRBJ2-5; the table calls TRBD1, which could not be checked here. TRBV21-1 is tagged as a pseudogene. This CDR3 is built from 13 residues. CDR3 nucleotides: TGTGCCAGCAGCCCCGGGACAGGCGGGACCCAGTACTTC. It is translated as CASSPGTGGTQYF.

In its sample, this clone was seen a few times. This sequence joins TRBV4-1 and TRBJ2-1; possibly TRBD2 for D (6 bases). The CDR3 covers 14 residues. From germline, CDR1 is MGHRA and CDR2 YSYEKL. The germline V and J ends were trimmed by 0 bases and 8 bases, with 11 bases remaining between them. The DNA for the CDR3 is TGCGCCAGCAGCCAAGAGGGATGGGGGGATGAGCAGTTCTTC. Its protein product is CASSQEGWGDEQFF.